The entry below gives a single T cell receptor (beta chain) sequence along with its context. Its antigen is undetermined. The data stem from a study of T cells expressing NK-cell markers. Study results and caveats: Among CD8+ T cells from 5 to 7 donors, dominant NKG2C+ clonotypes accounted for about 1.0-7.0%.

Germline V CDR1 and CDR2: GTSNPN, SVGIG (reference sequence). The CDR3 spans 15 residues. TCRdb reprocessed the 5' RACE reads and reports one entry per CDR3 protein, with no DNA. This table holds 300,000 to 500,000 distinct CDR3 sequences. This receptor was taken from a woman between 50 and 59 years old in good health. Sequencing was carried out using blood T cells: a sorted CD56 or NKG2C T cell subset, CD4+ or CD8+ T cells, or bulk PBMC T cells (not recorded which). The gene calls are TRBV30 and TRBJ2-3; the TCRdb call, TRBD2, lacks DNA for checking. The CDR3 protein is CAWSPLGLAGDTQYF. The variable domain in full, completed from reference TRBV30 and TRBJ2-3, reads SQTIHQWPATLVQPVGSPLSLECTVEGTSNPNLYWYRQAAGRGLQLLFYSVGIGQISSEVPQNLSASRPQDRQFILSSKKLLLSDSGFYLCAWSPLGLAGDTQYFGPGTRLTVL.